Following are 18 T cell receptor beta chains from one sample sequenced in a study of shared clonotypes between healthy human individuals. Assay used: immunoSEQ multiplex PCR; TCRdb lists only in-frame clones, some missing. The data contain around 690,000 clones, 90% of them singletons. Source material: memory CD8+ T cells from PBMCs. Regarding subset: CD45RO+ cells pooled with CCR7-negative TemRA cells. These receptors all come from a man between 18 and 35 years old in good health. Some clones in this sample may be carry-over from other donors' samples.

In regard to this clone: Other DNA variants within this sample encode the same CDR3. The rearrangement uses TRBV7-9 and TRBJ2-7, with D uncertain. The length of the CDR3 is 11 residues. The germline V gene has CDR1 SEHNR and CDR2 FQNEAQ (reference sequence). Trimming removed 4 bases at V and 6 bases at J, with 7 bases between. CDR3 amino acids: CASSSPGEQYF. The CDR3, as DNA: TGTGCCAGCAGCTCTCCTGGCGAGCAGTACTTC.

The chain carries TRBV5-6 and TRBJ2-1; D is possibly TRBD2 (5 bases). CDR1 and CDR2 (germline): SGHDT, YYEEEE. Trimming stripped 0 bases from V and 5 bases from J, with 18 bases between. The CDR3 is made up of 17 amino acids. The CDR3 loop reads CASSLEGRAVGNNEQFF. The DNA of the CDR3 is TGTGCCAGCAGCTTGGAGGGTAGAGCGGTCGGAAACAATGAGCAGTTCTTC.

The chain has TRBV2 and TRBJ1-5; maybe TRBD1 (6 bases). Germline V gene data show CDR1 as SNHLY and CDR2 as FYNNEI. Trimming pared 5 bases from V and 6 bases from J, leaving 20 bases between. The CDR3 has 16 amino acids. The CDR3 nucleotides are TGTGCCAGCAGTAACCCGGGAGGCCAGGGGAGTCAGCCCCAGCATTTT. This gives the protein CASSNPGGQGSQPQHF.

This chain connects TRBV5-1 to TRBJ1-4, with unresolved D. V was trimmed by 9 bases and J by 4 bases, leaving 13 bases between them. Germline V gene lookup returns CDR1 SGHRS and CDR2 YFSETQ. The CDR3 consists of 13 residues. In DNA form, the CDR3 reads TGCGCCATCCGCAATGTGGTTAATGAAAAACTGTTTTTT. As protein: CAIRNVVNEKLFF.

This clone was detected only a few times. The J gene is TRBJ2-1, the V gene TRBV15; 16 bases fit TRBD2. CDR1 and CDR2 (germline): LNHNV, YYDKDF (reference sequence). J lost 0 bases, V lost 3 bases, and 5 bases had no gene match. The CDR3 extends over 19 amino acids. The CDR3 region is CATSRPGLAGGHSYNEQFF. Written as DNA, the CDR3 is TGTGCCACCAGCAGGCCGGGACTAGCGGGAGGGCACTCCTACAATGAGCAGTTCTTC.

The V call is TRBV6-5, the J call TRBJ2-7; D is perhaps TRBD2 (5 bases). Germline CDR1 MNHEY, CDR2 SVGAGI. The CDR3 spans 15 residues. V dropped 5 bases and J dropped 2 bases, with 16 bases sitting between them. The CDR3 sequence is CASSPLRTVPYEQYF. As DNA, the CDR3 is TGTGCCAGCAGTCCCCTGAGGACTGTCCCCTACGAGCAGTACTTC.

The chain joins TRBV5-1 to TRBJ2-7; 9 bases map to TRBD1. The germline V gene has CDR1 SGHRS and CDR2 YFSETQ. CDR3 length equals 14 residues. V was pared by 5 bases and J by 3 bases, with 6 bases of the junction left unmatched. The DNA of the CDR3 is TGCGCCAGCAGAATCGGGACAGGGAACTACGAGCAGTACTTC. This gives the protein CASRIGTGNYEQYF.

The CDR3 sequence: CASSSGLGGNQPQHF. In DNA, the CDR3 is TGTGCCAGCAGCTCAGGCTTGGGTGGCAATCAGCCCCAGCATTTT. The chain recombines TRBV28 with TRBJ1-5; D ambiguous. Germline CDR1 and CDR2: MDHEN and SYDVKM. Trimming cost V 6 bases and J 2 bases, with 14 bases left between them. The CDR3 spans 15 residues.

This clone was recorded only once. The chain combines TRBV6-1 with TRBJ1-1; no firm D call. The V and J ends lost 3 bases and 2 bases respectively, with 22 bases between them. CDR1 MNHNS and CDR2 SASEGT come from the germline V gene. This CDR3 spans 18 amino acids. The CDR3 region is CASSDPTPWAGLNTEAFF. The CDR3 DNA reads as TGTGCCAGCAGTGATCCTACACCGTGGGCCGGACTCAACACTGAAGCTTTCTTT.

The chain couples TRBV9 to TRBJ2-2; tentatively, D is TRBD1 (5 bases). V was trimmed by 3 bases and J by 3 bases, leaving 15 bases between them. The V gene's germline CDR1 is SGDLS and CDR2 YYNGEE. This CDR3 region has 16 residues. The CDR3: CASSGRRRGYTGELFF. The CDR3 coding sequence is TGTGCCAGCAGCGGGCGGCGAAGGGGATACACCGGGGAGCTGTTTTTT.

The genes are TRBV5-1 and TRBJ2-3, with D perhaps matching TRBD1 (6 bases). The V gene's germline CDR1 is SGHRS and CDR2 YFSETQ. This CDR3 is built from 17 residues. Deletions cut 2 bases from V and 0 bases from J, with 16 bases between. CDR3 coding DNA: TGCGCCAGCAGCTTCGGACAGCCATTTACTAGCACAGATACGCAGTATTTT. Its protein is CASSFGQPFTSTDTQYF.

This clone was seen only once. The V and J genes are TRBV9 and TRBJ2-3; perhaps TRBD2 as D (5 bases). V gave up 0 bases and J gave up 6 bases, with 14 bases separating them. This CDR3 is 15 amino acids long. The germline CDR1 and CDR2 sequences are SGDLS and YYNGEE. The CDR3 DNA reads as TGTGCCAGCAGCGTAGCGCCGCAGGAGGCGGATACGCAGTATTTT. Translation: CASSVAPQEADTQYF.

This chain uses TRBV29-1 with TRBJ2-4, with TRBD1 identical over 8 bases. Germline assignment: CDR1 SQVTM and CDR2 ANQGSEA. This CDR3 contains 15 residues. V lost 4 bases and J lost 0; bases outside the gene matches: 5. CDR3 sequence (DNA): TGCAGCGTTGGTGGACAGGGTCTAGCCAAAAACATTCAGTACTTC. This sequence encodes CSVGGQGLAKNIQYF.

The V call is TRBV11-2, the J call TRBJ1-2; D is uncertain. CDR1 and CDR2 (germline): SGHAT, FQNNGV. Trimming shortened V by 0 bases and J by 4 bases, and 12 bases separated the two germline ends. The CDR3 has 15 amino acids. CDR3 residues: CASSLDSETFYGYTF. The CDR3 coding sequence is TGTGCCAGCAGCTTAGATTCAGAAACCTTCTATGGCTACACCTTC.

This clone was observed a few times. The rearrangement uses TRBV5-1 and TRBJ2-3; TRBD2 aligns across 8 bases. Losses at the gene ends were 4 bases for V and 4 bases for J; bases not matched to a gene: 8. Looked up from germline, CDR1 is SGHRS and CDR2 is YFSETQ. The length of the CDR3 is 15 residues. For the CDR3, the DNA is TGCGCCAGCAGCCCCACTAGCGGAGGCGCAGATACGCAGTATTTT. Its translation: CASSPTSGGADTQYF.

The chain combines TRBV7-8 with TRBJ2-5, with 8 bases that match TRBD2. Germline values: CDR1 SGHVS, CDR2 FQNEAQ. This CDR3 region has 14 residues. Unmatched junction bases numbered 4, after V lost 5 bases and J lost 2 bases. The CDR3 sequence is CASSPTSDQETQYF. CDR3 sequence (DNA): TGTGCCAGCAGCCCGACTAGCGATCAAGAGACCCAGTACTTC.

Written as DNA, the CDR3 is TGTGCCAGCAGCTCTTCGAACAGGGTGCCATCCTACGAGCAGTACTTC. This gives the protein CASSSSNRVPSYEQYF. V gene TRBV9 combines with J gene TRBJ2-7; D is possibly TRBD1 (6 bases). Germline CDR1 and CDR2: SGDLS and YYNGEE. V dropped 4 bases and J dropped 1 base, with 18 bases sitting between them. The CDR3 length is 16 residues.

The rearrangement uses TRBV6-1 and TRBJ1-1, with a weak D call TRBD1 (6 bases). Deletions cut 3 bases from V and 8 bases from J, with 10 bases between. CDR1 and CDR2 from the germline V gene are MNHNS and SASEGT. The CDR3 spans 12 residues. The CDR3 DNA follows: TGTGCCAGCAGTGATAGGACAGACGAAGCTTTCTTT. Translation gives CASSDRTDEAFF.